The clone carrying this T cell receptor (beta chain) was seen only once. These data are taken from a study of shared T cell receptors in the human thymus. Repertoires were generated with immunoSEQ multiplex PCR, while TCRdb's copy carries only in-frame clones and drops some. The sample has some 720,000 clones; around 89% are singletons. The CDR3 has 15 residues. In germline, CDR1 is SGHDT, CDR2 YYEEEE. Trimming took off 1 base at V and 2 bases at J, with 10 bases between the two ends. The data also belong to a second study, concerning human thymus T cells. According to that study: Donors were healthy Finnish babies undergoing corrective operations for congenital heart defects. Thymic and blood repertoires seemed to favor certain V and J genes. A high degree of thymic repertoire overlap among unrelated individuals was reported in related research.

The rearrangement links TRBV5-6 to TRBJ2-1, with D perhaps TRBD2 (6 bases). The sample was thymocytes. This TCR was sampled from a boy younger than two with a congenital heart defect. In DNA, the CDR3 is TGTGCCAGCAGCTTGCCTAGCGCTCCCTACAATGAGCAGTTCTTC. Its protein product is CASSLPSAPYNEQFF.